One and the same sample provided the 26 T cell receptor beta chains below, sequenced in a study of T-cell reconstitution after alpha-beta-depleted transplantation in children. Unique molecular identifiers were incorporated into the prepared TCRbeta library. TCRdb processed the PCR reads anew with MiXCR; each CDR3 protein has one entry. The sample shows 500,000 to 600,000 distinct CDR3 sequences, approximately 20% of them seen only once. This material consisted of PBMCs from the stem cell graft donor, taken from the stem cell graft. The receptors stem from a human donor who donated a stem cell graft to a child with acute lymphoblastic leukemia.

This clonotype was counted between two and nine times. This sequence joins TRBV15 and TRBJ1-2, with 7 bases identical to TRBD1. The CDR3 loop spans 13 amino acids. Trimming removed 5 bases from V and 4 bases from J; junction bases left unmatched: 4. Germline CDR1 and CDR2: LNHNV and YYDKDF (reference sequence). DNA of the CDR3: TGTGCCACCAGCGGGACAGTGGCCTATGGCTACACCTTC. Its translation is CATSGTVAYGYTF.

This clonotype was counted between two and nine times. This chain links TRBV29-1 with TRBJ2-3; possibly TRBD2 for D (6 bases). The CDR3 is 14 residues long. The V end was cut by 4 bases, the J end by 2 bases, with 13 bases between. The germline V gene has CDR1 SQVTM and CDR2 ANQGSEA. The CDR3 reads CSVGTTDYTDTQYF. The DNA of the CDR3 is TGCAGCGTTGGGACTACCGACTACACAGATACGCAGTATTTT.

This clonotype turned up a few times. The J gene is TRBJ1-5, the V gene TRBV4-2, with 9 bases lining up with TRBD1. CDR3 length equals 15 residues. The germline V gene has CDR1 LGHNA and CDR2 YNFKEQ. The trim removed 1 base at V and 4 bases at J, leaving 2 bases unmatched. The DNA of the CDR3 is TGTGCCAGCAGCCAAGGGGACAGGGCTAATCAGCCCCAGCATTTT. Translated: CASSQGDRANQPQHF.

This clonotype occurred a few times. The chain has TRBV25-1 and TRBJ1-1; the D is unclear. The germline gives CDR1 MGHDK, CDR2 SYGVNS. Trimming left V 2 bases short and J 5 bases short, with 15 bases between. The CDR3 runs 15 residues. The DNA for the CDR3 is TGTGCCAGCAGTGAAACGACGGTATCGGGTACTGAAGCTTTCTTT. Its translation is CASSETTVSGTEAFF.

This clonotype was found a few times. The gene calls are TRBV20-1 and TRBJ1-2; D unclear. CDR1 is DFQATT and CDR2 is SNEGSKA in the germline V gene (reference sequence). Trimming left V 7 bases short and J 7 bases short, with 13 bases between. The CDR3 has 11 residues. CDR3 sequence reads: CSGGGRSGYTF. The CDR3, as DNA: TGCAGTGGTGGTGGGAGAAGTGGCTACACCTTC.

The chain employs TRBV6-5 and TRBJ2-7; 7 bases agree with TRBD1. CDR3 length: 12 amino acids. V trimming: 6 bases; J trimming: 3 bases; junction bases outside the gene matches: 2. Looked up from germline, CDR1 is MNHEY and CDR2 is SVGAGI. DNA of the CDR3: TGTGCCAGCAGAGGGGACAGCTACGAGCAGTACTTC. It is translated as CASRGDSYEQYF.

This rearrangement joins TRBV12-3 or TRBV12-4 to TRBJ2-2; D unclear. This CDR3 is 12 amino acids long. V lost 11 bases to trimming and J lost 2 bases, with 9 bases between them. As DNA, the CDR3 is TGTGCCTGGACCATTAACACCGGGGAGCTGTTTTTT. Its translation is CAWTINTGELFF.

This clonotype was detected a few times. The chain carries TRBV29-1 and TRBJ2-1, with 10 bases lining up with TRBD2. The CDR3 length is 16 residues. V lost 6 bases and J lost 7; bases outside the gene matches: 15. Germline V gives CDR1 SQVTM, CDR2 ANQGSEA. As DNA, the CDR3 is TGCAGCGTCTGCGATAAAAGCGGGAGGGCAAGGAATGAGCAGTTCTTC. Protein sequence: CSVCDKSGRARNEQFF.

This clonotype has just a few counts. This sequence joins TRBV3-1 and TRBJ2-5; D possibly corresponds to TRBD2 (5 bases). V was cut by 1 base and J by 1 base, with 16 bases left in between. CDR1 is LGHDT and CDR2 is YNNKEL in the germline V gene (reference sequence). CDR3 length equals 17 residues. The CDR3 DNA sequence: TGTGCCAGCAGCCAAGGTTCGGTACTAGGAGTCCAAGAGACCCAGTACTTC. Residues: CASSQGSVLGVQETQYF.

This clonotype occurred many times. The chain employs TRBV12-3 or TRBV12-4 and TRBJ2-3, with 10 bases lining up with TRBD2. V lost 4 bases, J lost 1 base, and 2 bases stayed unmatched. The CDR3 totals 15 residues. This CDR3 is CASSSLAGGTDTQYF. CDR3 bases: TGTGCCAGCAGTTCCCTAGCGGGAGGCACAGATACGCAGTATTTT.

This clonotype was observed a few times. The chain employs TRBV29-1 and TRBJ2-5; D unclear. The CDR3 covers 12 residues. Germline V CDR1 and CDR2: SQVTM, ANQGSEA. Trimming cost V 6 bases and J 3 bases, with 11 bases left between them. CDR3 in amino acids: CSVDGREETQYF. CDR3 coding DNA: TGCAGCGTAGACGGACGGGAAGAGACCCAGTACTTC. Combining the CDR3 with reference TRBV29-1 and TRBJ2-5 gives the whole variable domain SAVISQKPSRDICQRGTSLTIQCQVDSQVTMMFWYRQQPGQSLTLIATANQGSEATYESGFVIDKFPISRPNLTFSTLTVSNMSPEDSSIYLCSVDGREETQYFGPGTRLLVL.

The CDR3, as DNA: TGCGCCAGCAGCTTCGGTGTCTCAGCTCGGGTGACCAAAAACATTCAGTACTTC. Translating it yields CASSFGVSARVTKNIQYF. The chain couples TRBV5-1 to TRBJ2-4; D is undetermined. CDR1 SGHRS and CDR2 YFSETQ come from the germline V gene. The V gene lost 2 bases and the J gene lost 2 bases, with 20 bases spanning the gap. This CDR3 region has 18 residues.

The chain combines TRBV20-1 with TRBJ2-5; tentative D call: TRBD1 (8 bases). CDR3 length: 16 residues. The germline V and J ends were trimmed by 5 bases and 2 bases, with 21 bases remaining between them. CDR1 is DFQATT, CDR2 SNEGSKA, per germline (reference sequence). This CDR3 reads CSALSYSQGGQETQYF. The CDR3, as DNA: TGCAGTGCTCTCTCCTACTCACAGGGGGGGCAAGAGACCCAGTACTTC.

This chain joins TRBV24-1 and TRBJ2-1; 7 bases agree with TRBD2. This CDR3 spans 13 amino acids. V shed 9 bases, J shed 4 bases, and the junction held 5 bases outside the gene matches. Germline values: CDR1 KGHDR, CDR2 SFDVKD. The CDR3 DNA is TGTGCCACCGGGGGGGTACCGTACAATGAGCAGTTCTTC. Encoded protein: CATGGVPYNEQFF.

The V gene is TRBV4-1, the J gene TRBJ1-2; 10 bases map to TRBD1. This CDR3 region has 18 residues. Germline V gene data show CDR1 as MGHRA and CDR2 as YSYEKL. V trimming: 4 bases; J trimming: 4 bases; junction bases outside the gene matches: 15. The CDR3 is CASSLNSMGTGDLYGYTF. CDR3 in DNA: TGCGCCAGCAGCCTAAATTCCATGGGGACAGGGGACCTCTATGGCTACACCTTC.

The gene calls are TRBV5-1 and TRBJ1-4; D gene uncertain. The CDR3 covers 16 residues. CDR1 and CDR2 from the germline V gene are SGHRS and YFSETQ. V dropped 0 bases and J dropped 2 bases, with 11 bases sitting between them. The CDR3 sequence: CASSLGASPTNEKLFF. CDR3 DNA sequence: TGCGCCAGCAGCTTGGGGGCCAGCCCGACTAATGAAAAACTGTTTTTT. Based on the CDR3 plus reference TRBV5-1 and TRBJ1-4, the full variable domain is KAGVTQTPRYLIKTRGQQVTLSCSPISGHRSVSWYQQTPGQGLQFLFEYFSETQRNKGNFPGRFSGRQFSNSRSEMNVSTLELGDSALYLCASSLGASPTNEKLFFGSGTQLSVL.

This clonotype was observed at least ten times. The chain uses TRBV5-1 and TRBJ2-1; the D is unclear. V was trimmed by 1 base and J by 10 bases, leaving 9 bases between them. CDR1 and CDR2 from the germline V gene are SGHRS and YFSETQ. The CDR3 is 12 residues long. In nucleotides, the CDR3 is TGCGCCAGCAGCTTGACAGTTTTGGAGCAGTTCTTC. It encodes CASSLTVLEQFF.

This clonotype was observed a few times. This rearrangement joins TRBV5-1 to TRBJ2-5, with D perhaps matching TRBD1 (6 bases). Trimming took off 4 bases at V and 5 bases at J, with 21 bases between the two ends. CDR3 length equals 16 residues. Germline CDR1 SGHRS, CDR2 YFSETQ. DNA of the CDR3: TGCGCCAGCAGCCCCAAAAAGGTACAGGGCGCCGAGACCCAGTACTTC. It encodes CASSPKKVQGAETQYF.

This clonotype came up a few times. This chain uses TRBV5-1 with TRBJ1-6; a possible D gene is TRBD1 (5 bases). The germline gives CDR1 SGHRS, CDR2 YFSETQ. This CDR3 spans 14 amino acids. V was clipped by 0 bases and J by 7 bases, with 8 bases between them. This chain's CDR3 is CASSLDGGNSPLHF. In DNA, the CDR3 is TGCGCCAGCAGCTTGGACGGGGGGAATTCACCCCTCCACTTT. The full variable domain, with the rest looked up from reference TRBV5-1 and TRBJ1-6, is KAGVTQTPRYLIKTRGQQVTLSCSPISGHRSVSWYQQTPGQGLQFLFEYFSETQRNKGNFPGRFSGRQFSNSRSEMNVSTLELGDSALYLCASSLDGGNSPLHFGNGTRLTVT.

This clonotype has more than one count but fewer than ten. The rearrangement uses TRBV5-1 and TRBJ2-7; perhaps TRBD2 as D (6 bases). Germline assignment: CDR1 SGHRS and CDR2 YFSETQ. The CDR3 runs to 17 residues. Trimming stripped 0 bases from V and 7 bases from J, with 23 bases between. The CDR3 loop is CASSLGTGVEGSREQYF. CDR3 coding DNA: TGCGCCAGCAGCTTGGGAACGGGAGTTGAAGGTTCGCGGGAGCAGTACTTC. The full variable domain, rest sourced from reference TRBV5-1 and TRBJ2-7, is KAGVTQTPRYLIKTRGQQVTLSCSPISGHRSVSWYQQTPGQGLQFLFEYFSETQRNKGNFPGRFSGRQFSNSRSEMNVSTLELGDSALYLCASSLGTGVEGSREQYFGPGTRLTVT.

This clonotype turned up a few times. The rearrangement links TRBV3-1 to TRBJ2-7, with 12 bases matching TRBD2. This CDR3 spans 17 amino acids. The trim removed 1 base at V and 0 bases at J, leaving 4 bases unmatched. Per germline, CDR1 LGHDT and CDR2 YNNKEL (reference sequence). CDR3: CASSQVGLAGYSYEQYF. CDR3 coding DNA: TGTGCCAGCAGCCAAGTGGGACTAGCGGGCTACTCCTACGAGCAGTACTTC.

This clonotype has a handful of counts. The J gene is TRBJ1-1, the V gene TRBV12-3 or TRBV12-4, with D unclear. With 7 bases removed from V and 0 bases from J, the gap between germline ends came to 6 bases. This CDR3 comprises 12 residues. In DNA, the CDR3 is TGTGCCAGCAATGAGTTGAACACTGAAGCTTTCTTT. Amino acids: CASNELNTEAFF.

This chain uses TRBV15 with TRBJ2-5, with D perhaps TRBD1 (5 bases). There are 13 residues in the CDR3. Germline lookup yields CDR1 LNHNV and CDR2 YYDKDF (reference sequence). V lost 6 bases and J lost 1, with 9 bases in between. CDR3 coding DNA: TGTGCCACCAGTGGCAGGGCCCAAGAGACCCAGTACTTC. Translating it yields CATSGRAQETQYF.

This clonotype was recorded at least ten times. The V and J genes are TRBV12-3 or TRBV12-4 and TRBJ1-3; D not resolved. Trimming left V 5 bases short and J 9 bases short, with 11 bases between. This CDR3 has 12 residues. CDR3 protein: CASSPGLSTIYF. Written as DNA, the CDR3 is TGTGCCAGCAGTCCTGGGCTTAGCACCATATATTTT.

Only a few counts were recorded for this clonotype. As DNA, the CDR3 is TGTGCCAGCAGCGGGTCGGGGGACGAGCAGTACTTC. This sequence encodes CASSGSGDEQYF. This chain connects TRBV9 to TRBJ2-7; D is possibly TRBD2 (6 bases). The CDR3 loop spans 12 amino acids. V shed 3 bases and J shed 5 bases, with 9 bases lying between them. Per the germline V gene, CDR1 is SGDLS and CDR2 is YYNGEE.

This clonotype came up a few times. This chain links TRBV29-1 with TRBJ1-1, with D uncertain. From germline, CDR1 is SQVTM and CDR2 ANQGSEA. This CDR3 is 13 amino acids long. Trimming took 0 bases from V and 8 from J, leaving 13 bases between them. The CDR3, as DNA: TGCAGCGTTGAAGATCGCGGTCGCCGAGAAGCTTTCTTT. Translating gives CSVEDRGRREAFF.